This record covers a single TCR beta chain. Antigen unknown. CDR1 and CDR2 from the germline V gene are SEHNR and FQNEAQ (reference sequence). The CDR3 extends over 14 amino acids. This entry belongs to a study of cytomegalovirus exposure and HLA in healthy donors. Study-wide points: Some public TCRs appeared in many individuals, while most sequences were rare.

A multiplex PCR was run with 60 Vbeta primers and 13 Jbeta primers. Sequencing used immunoSEQ multiplex PCR; TCRdb keeps in-frame clones, though not all of them. Among around 100,000 clones listed, about 59% were seen once. Specimen: PBMCs. The receptor was isolated from a young man in good health and CMV-seropositive. The gene calls are TRBV7-9 and TRBJ2-5, with 8 bases lining up with TRBD1. Matching the DNA end better, TRBJ2-7 makes the J call doubtful. The CDR3 reads CASSHRDRTYEQYF. Written as DNA, the CDR3 is TGTGCCAGCAGCCACCGGGACAGGACCTACGAGCAGTACTTC.